The rows below give T cell receptor beta chains drawn from one sample of a study of blood T cell repertoires in COVID-19. Libraries were prepared by immunoSEQ multiplex PCR; TCRdb keeps only in-frame clonotypes and omits some of them. Of 80,000 to 100,000 clones in the sample, 70% to 90% were seen once. Sequencing was performed on peripheral blood. These receptors all come from a woman aged 55-75 years in a cohort sampled during active or convalescent COVID-19. Each CDR3 is given with its conserved first and last residue. Fields, in order: J gene, clone size, V gene, D gene, CDR3 DNA, CDR3 protein. D genes are given only for firm matches. Clone size is not always given. Where it is, it says once, few, many or a class for expanded clones.

J gene: TRBJ2-5; clone size: NA; V gene: TRBV11-3; D gene: NA; CDR3 DNA: TGTGCCAGCAGCTTAGGTAGTAAAGAGACCCAGTACTTC; CDR3 protein: CASSLGSKETQYF
J gene: TRBJ1-2; clone size: NA; V gene: TRBV29-1; D gene: NA; CDR3 DNA: TGCAGCGTTCAGTACTATGGCTACACCTTC; CDR3 protein: CSVQYYGYTF
J gene: TRBJ1-2; clone size: NA; V gene: TRBV6-6; D gene: TRBD1; CDR3 DNA: TGTGCCAGCAGTACGCTGACAGGGACCTTTAACTATGGCTACACCTTC; CDR3 protein: CASSTLTGTFNYGYTF
J gene: TRBJ2-2; clone size: NA; V gene: TRBV10-3; D gene: TRBD1; CDR3 DNA: TGTGCCATCAGCTTGGGGCCGGGACAGGGGTCGACCGGGGAGCTGTTTTTT; CDR3 protein: CAISLGPGQGSTGELFF
J gene: TRBJ2-2; clone size: NA; V gene: TRBV10-1; D gene: NA; CDR3 DNA: TGCGCCAGCAGTGTGGAGAGAACCGGGGAGCTGTTTTTT; CDR3 protein: CASSVERTGELFF
J gene: TRBJ1-4; clone size: NA; V gene: TRBV5-1; D gene: TRBD1; CDR3 DNA: TGCGCCAGCAGCGTCGGGACAGATAATGAAAAACTGTTTTTT; CDR3 protein: CASSVGTDNEKLFF
J gene: TRBJ1-3; clone size: NA; V gene: TRBV7-9; D gene: NA; CDR3 DNA: TGTGCCACCTCGGAGACAGCTGGAAACACCATATATTTT; CDR3 protein: CATSETAGNTIYF
J gene: TRBJ2-3; clone size: NA; V gene: TRBV5-1; D gene: NA; CDR3 DNA: TGCGCCAGCAGCTTGGGGACTAGCACAGATACGCAGTATTTT; CDR3 protein: CASSLGTSTDTQYF
J gene: TRBJ1-1; clone size: NA; V gene: TRBV7-2; D gene: TRBD1; CDR3 DNA: TGTGCCAGCAGCCACCGCTCCGGGACAGGGTTACGGAGTGCTTTCTTT; CDR3 protein: CASSHRSGTGLRSAFF
J gene: TRBJ2-2; clone size: NA; V gene: TRBV11-1; D gene: TRBD1; CDR3 DNA: TGTGCCAGCAGCCCAGACCTGACAGGGGACGGGGAGCTGTTTTTT; CDR3 protein: CASSPDLTGDGELFF
J gene: TRBJ2-2; clone size: few; V gene: TRBV6-5; D gene: TRBD1; CDR3 DNA: TGTGCCAGCGACAGGGGGAACACCGGGGAGCTGTTTTTT; CDR3 protein: CASDRGNTGELFF
J gene: TRBJ1-1; clone size: NA; V gene: TRBV11-2; D gene: TRBD1; CDR3 DNA: TGTGCCAGCAGCCCCCGGACAGGGTTGGTACAGACTGAAGCTTTCTTT; CDR3 protein: CASSPRTGLVQTEAFF
J gene: TRBJ2-2; clone size: NA; V gene: TRBV7-9; D gene: TRBD2; CDR3 DNA: TGTGCCAGCAGCGGACTAGCGGGACTGACCGGGGAGCTGTTTTTT; CDR3 protein: CASSGLAGLTGELFF
J gene: TRBJ2-5; clone size: NA; V gene: TRBV7-6; D gene: NA; CDR3 DNA: TGTGCCAGCAGCTTAGGCGGGACAGACCAAGAGACCCAGTACTTC; CDR3 protein: CASSLGGTDQETQYF
J gene: TRBJ1-1; clone size: NA; V gene: TRBV11-2; D gene: TRBD1; CDR3 DNA: TGTGCCAGCAGCTTAAGGGACAGCGCCACTGAAGCTTTCTTT; CDR3 protein: CASSLRDSATEAFF
J gene: TRBJ2-5; clone size: NA; V gene: TRBV20-1; D gene: NA; CDR3 DNA: TGCAGTGCCGGAGAGACCCAGTACTTC; CDR3 protein: CSAGETQYF
J gene: TRBJ2-7; clone size: NA; V gene: TRBV3-1/TRBV3-2; D gene: TRBD1; CDR3 DNA: TGTGCCAGCAGCCAAGGGACAGGGGGCTACGAGCAGTACTTC; CDR3 protein: CASSQGTGGYEQYF
J gene: TRBJ1-2; clone size: once; V gene: TRBV6-5; D gene: NA; CDR3 DNA: TGTGCCAGCAGACATACTAGGAACTATGGCTACACCTTC; CDR3 protein: CASRHTRNYGYTF
J gene: TRBJ1-1; clone size: NA; V gene: TRBV6-1; D gene: TRBD1; CDR3 DNA: TGTGCCAGCAGTGAAACCCCCGGGACAGGGGGCACTGAAGCTTTCTTT; CDR3 protein: CASSETPGTGGTEAFF
J gene: TRBJ2-1; clone size: NA; V gene: TRBV10-3; D gene: TRBD2; CDR3 DNA: TGTGCCATCACCGGGACTAGCGGGAGCTCCTACAATGAGCAGTTCTTC; CDR3 protein: CAITGTSGSSYNEQFF
J gene: TRBJ1-2; clone size: NA; V gene: TRBV5-1; D gene: NA; CDR3 DNA: TGCGCCAGCAGCTTGGGGGGGCAGAACTATGGCTACACCTTC; CDR3 protein: CASSLGGQNYGYTF
J gene: TRBJ2-7; clone size: NA; V gene: TRBV6-1; D gene: NA; CDR3 DNA: TGTGCCAGCAGTGAAGATGGAGGATCCTCCTACGAGCAGTACTTC; CDR3 protein: CASSEDGGSSYEQYF
J gene: TRBJ2-1; clone size: NA; V gene: TRBV15; D gene: TRBD2; CDR3 DNA: TGTGCCACCAGCAGAGGACTAGCGGCCTCCTACAATGAGCAGTTCTTC; CDR3 protein: CATSRGLAASYNEQFF
J gene: TRBJ2-5; clone size: NA; V gene: TRBV6-1; D gene: NA; CDR3 DNA: TGTGCCAGCAGTGATTGGGCGAGCATCCAAGAGACCCAGTACTTC; CDR3 protein: CASSDWASIQETQYF
J gene: TRBJ1-1; clone size: few; V gene: TRBV20-1; D gene: NA; CDR3 DNA: TGCAGTGCTGGTATTCAGGGGAAAGCTTTCTTT; CDR3 protein: CSAGIQGKAFF
J gene: TRBJ1-4; clone size: once; V gene: TRBV15; D gene: TRBD1; CDR3 DNA: TGTGCCACCAGCAGATCGCTGACAGGGCCCGCAACTAATGAAAAACTGTTTTTT; CDR3 protein: CATSRSLTGPATNEKLFF
J gene: TRBJ1-1; clone size: once; V gene: TRBV5-1; D gene: TRBD1; CDR3 DNA: TGCGCCAGCAGCTCACGGACGGGACAGACGAACACTGAAGCTTTCTTT; CDR3 protein: CASSSRTGQTNTEAFF
J gene: TRBJ1-1; clone size: NA; V gene: TRBV6-1; D gene: NA; CDR3 DNA: TGTGCCAGCAGTGAATCTTGGGGCCCTATGGGGACTGAAGCTTTCTTT; CDR3 protein: CASSESWGPMGTEAFF
J gene: TRBJ1-1; clone size: NA; V gene: TRBV29-1; D gene: NA; CDR3 DNA: TGCAGCGTTGGGGCTGACAGGCCCTCTGAAGCTTTCTTT; CDR3 protein: CSVGADRPSEAFF
J gene: TRBJ2-7; clone size: NA; V gene: TRBV6-5; D gene: TRBD1; CDR3 DNA: TGTGCCAGCAGTTACTACCGGGACAGATTCTACGAGCAGTACTTC; CDR3 protein: CASSYYRDRFYEQYF